This is a list of T cell receptor beta chains from one sample in a study of blood T cell repertoires in COVID-19. Assay used: immunoSEQ multiplex PCR; TCRdb lists only in-frame clones, some missing. The data hold hundreds of thousands of clones, with about 82% observed a single time. Material for sequencing was peripheral blood. The receptors stem from an elderly woman with COVID-19, enrolled during active disease. The CDR3 runs from the conserved cysteine through the conserved F or W. Fields, in order: CDR3 length, V gene, J gene, clone size, D gene, CDR3 protein, CDR3 DNA. The D gene is left open where the match is weak. The listing skips clone size in some rows; elsewhere it reads once, few, many or a size class.

>13|TRBV3-1/TRBV3-2|TRBJ1-2|NA|TRBD1
CASNRGTGYGYTF
TGTGCCAGCAATCGAGGGACAGGCTATGGCTACACCTTC
>11|TRBV20-1|TRBJ1-1|NA|NA
CSARRQLEAFF
TGCAGTGCTAGAAGACAGCTAGAAGCTTTCTTT
>15|TRBV19|TRBJ1-5|NA|TRBD1
CASSINSGQGLPQHF
TGTGCCAGTAGTATTAATTCGGGACAGGGTTTGCCCCAGCATTTT
>14|TRBV9|TRBJ2-7|NA|NA
CASSATTLFGEQYF
TGTGCCAGCAGCGCGACTACTCTATTTGGCGAGCAGTACTTC
>16|TRBV4-3|TRBJ1-6|NA|NA
CASSQVGGGRGSPLHF
TGCGCCAGCAGCCAAGTAGGGGGGGGAAGGGGTTCACCCCTCCACTTT
>15|TRBV5-1|TRBJ1-2|once|TRBD1
CASSFSGTGAVGYTF
TGCGCCAGCAGCTTCTCCGGGACAGGGGCCGTCGGCTACACCTTC
>14|TRBV10-3|TRBJ2-1|NA|NA
CAISLTGTFDEQFF
TGTGCCATCAGCCTGACAGGAACTTTTGATGAGCAGTTCTTC
>13|TRBV7-8|TRBJ1-1|few|NA
CASSSRQITEAFF
TGTGCCAGCAGCTCCAGACAGATCACTGAAGCTTTCTTT
>16|TRBV6-5|TRBJ2-3|NA|TRBD2
CASSSGLAGEADTQYF
TGTGCCAGCAGTTCGGGACTAGCGGGGGAGGCAGATACGCAGTATTTT
>15|TRBV28|TRBJ1-5|NA|TRBD1
CASSQETGGNQPQHF
TGTGCCAGCAGCCAGGAGACAGGGGGCAATCAGCCCCAGCATTTT
>15|TRBV7-9|TRBJ1-2|NA|NA
CASSLFQAGNYGYTF
TGTGCCAGCAGCTTATTCCAGGCAGGGAACTATGGCTACACCTTC
>12|TRBV27|TRBJ2-1|NA|NA
CASSSTGEEQFF
TGTGCCAGCAGTTCCACGGGGGAGGAGCAGTTCTTC
>14|TRBV6-2/TRBV6-3|TRBJ2-5|NA|TRBD2
CASSDGKGGETQYF
TGTGCCAGCAGCGACGGGAAGGGAGGGGAGACCCAGTACTTC
>12|TRBV2|TRBJ1-4|NA|NA
CASRDLEEKLFF
TGTGCCAGCAGGGACTTAGAGGAAAAACTGTTTTTT
>14|TRBV7-2|TRBJ2-3|NA|NA
CASSLDAGANTQYF
TGTGCCAGCAGCTTAGATGCGGGGGCCAATACGCAGTATTTT
>13|TRBV30|TRBJ1-1|NA|TRBD1
CAWSPQGSTEAFF
TGTGCCTGGAGCCCACAGGGGTCCACTGAAGCTTTCTTT